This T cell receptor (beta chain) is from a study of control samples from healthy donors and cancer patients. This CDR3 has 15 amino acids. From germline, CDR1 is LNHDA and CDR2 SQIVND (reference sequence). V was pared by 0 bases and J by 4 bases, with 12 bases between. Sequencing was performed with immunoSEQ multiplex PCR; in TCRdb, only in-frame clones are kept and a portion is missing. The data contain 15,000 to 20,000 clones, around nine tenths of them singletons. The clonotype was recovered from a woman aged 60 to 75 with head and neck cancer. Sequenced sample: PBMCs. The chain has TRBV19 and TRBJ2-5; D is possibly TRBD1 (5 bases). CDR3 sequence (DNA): TGTGCCAGTAGTATAGATAGAACAGGACGAGAGACCCAGTACTTC. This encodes CASSIDRTGRETQYF.